The source of this TCR beta chain is a study of T cells after yellow fever vaccination. Notes on the study in general: Repertoires obtained by FACS sorting could include abundant clonotypes that entered as contaminants from the bulk population. Subsequent to the booster, the majority of primary-vaccination clones reappeared (around 96% CD4, 88% CD8).

This clonotype was detected many times. Its antigen remains unidentified. One entry per CDR3 protein, called by TCRdb with MiXCR from the 5' RACE reads. The sample lists 350,000 to 450,000 distinct CDR3 sequences; under 20% were seen once. There are 15 residues in the CDR3. The V gene lost 6 bases and the J gene lost 2 bases, with 11 bases spanning the gap. Source: PBMCs, taken before the yellow fever booster vaccination. The TCR originated in a man aged 18 to 29 who received the YFV17D yellow fever vaccine. The chain couples TRBV12-3 or TRBV12-4 to TRBJ2-6; the D gene could be TRBD1 or TRBD2 (6 bases each). The CDR3 DNA follows: TGTGCCAGCAGCTCAAGGGGGGCTGGGGCCAACGTCCTGACTTTC. Residues: CASSSRGAGANVLTF.